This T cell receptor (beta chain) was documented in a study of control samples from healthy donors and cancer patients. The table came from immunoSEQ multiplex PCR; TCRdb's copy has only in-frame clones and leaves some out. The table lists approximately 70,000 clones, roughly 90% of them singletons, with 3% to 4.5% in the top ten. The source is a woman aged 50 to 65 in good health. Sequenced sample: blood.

This chain's CDR3 is CASSIGLQLETQYF. CDR3 nucleotide sequence: TGTGCCAGTAGTATAGGATTGCAGCTAGAGACCCAGTACTTC. The V gene is TRBV19, the J gene TRBJ2-5; D unclear. From germline, CDR1 is LNHDA and CDR2 SQIVND (reference sequence). With 1 base removed from V and 4 bases from J, the gap between germline ends came to 10 bases. The CDR3 spans 14 residues.